What follows is one T cell receptor (beta chain) and its context. No antigen is known for it. Amplification of TCR beta CDR3 regions was performed using RNA transcripts as template. The primer set for the first-round RT-PCR of the TCR CDR3 was HTBI. In TCRdb, the multiplex PCR reads were re-called with MiXCR into one record per CDR3 protein. Of hundreds of thousands of distinct CDR3 sequences listed, nearly 45% are singletons. This CDR3 region has 14 residues. The V end was cut by 1 base, the J end by 9 bases, with 18 bases between. Germline values: CDR1 DFQATT, CDR2 SNEGSKA (reference sequence). The data derive from a study of T cells in Graves' hyperthyroidism and ophthalmopathy. Study-wide points: Most clonotypes expanded in the thyroid (above 0.001) were also present in blood.

The chain is built from TRBV20-1 and TRBJ2-5; D assignment may be TRBD1 or TRBD2 (7 bases each). The receptor was derived from an adult man with Graves' disease, either hyperthyroidism or ophthalmopathy (not recorded which). Sequenced sample: peripheral blood or thyroid tissue (not recorded which). CDR3 DNA: TGCAGTGCTAGAGCGGGACAGCTCGCGGGGGCCCAGTACTTC. This sequence encodes CSARAGQLAGAQYF.